The present entry profiles one T cell receptor beta chain with its context. Time point here: patch test 3, about 24 weeks after DPC sensitization. Treatment described: therapeutic diphenylcyclopropenone sensitization with weekly scalp DPC. The data derive from a study of human T cells and chemical hapten exposure. The library labeled individual cDNA molecules by adding unique molecular identifiers to them. One entry per CDR3 protein results from TCRdb running MiXCR on the RACE reads. The sample includes 150,000 to 200,000 distinct CDR3 sequences, 28% of them seen just once. V dropped 6 bases and J dropped 6 bases, with 20 bases sitting between them. CDR3 length: 16 amino acids. Germline values: CDR1 MGHDK, CDR2 SYGVNS.

This sequence joins TRBV25-1 and TRBJ1-4, with a possible D match to TRBD1 (5 bases). The origin of this receptor is a woman under 30 with alopecia areata. Some clones in this sample may be carry-over from other donors' samples. The sequenced sample was whole blood, obtained in connection with sensitization to the hapten diphenylcyclopropenone (DPC). The CDR3 loop is CASRGAVEGIDEKLFF. Here the CDR3 DNA reads TGTGCCAGCAGAGGGGCTGTGGAGGGTATTGATGAAAAACTGTTTTTT.